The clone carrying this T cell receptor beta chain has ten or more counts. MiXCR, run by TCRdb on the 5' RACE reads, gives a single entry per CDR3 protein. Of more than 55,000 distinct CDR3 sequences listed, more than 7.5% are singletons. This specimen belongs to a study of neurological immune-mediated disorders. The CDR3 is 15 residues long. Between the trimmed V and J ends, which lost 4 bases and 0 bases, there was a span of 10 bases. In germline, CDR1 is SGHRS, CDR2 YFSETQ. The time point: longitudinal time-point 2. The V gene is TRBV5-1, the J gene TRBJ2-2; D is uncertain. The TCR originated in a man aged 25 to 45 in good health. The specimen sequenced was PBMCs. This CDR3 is CASSTTGTNTGELFF. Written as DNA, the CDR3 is TGCGCCAGCAGCACGACTGGAACGAACACCGGGGAGCTGTTTTTT.